The clone carrying this T cell receptor beta chain was counted only a few times. The antigen is unknown. The source of the sample is a study of cytomegalovirus exposure and HLA in healthy donors. Study in general: A data release that came early held 80 million to 95 million unique TCRs from HLA-typed donors. Study-level points and caveats: A later look showed TCR association rates differing by HLA locus, highest for DRB1 and lowest for HLA-C.

Primers included in the PCR were 60 Vbeta and 13 Jbeta primers. TCRdb's copy holds only in-frame clones and misses some; the assay was immunoSEQ multiplex PCR. The sample includes approximately 110,000 clones, around three quarters of them seen just once. The sequenced sample was PBMCs. The sequence derives from a woman aged 55-70 years in good health and CMV-seropositive.

In DNA, the CDR3 is TGCAGTGCTCCGGACGTCGACAGAGCTTTCTTT. This translates into CSAPDVDRAFF. The chain carries TRBV20-1 and TRBJ1-1; maybe TRBD1 (5 bases). Germline V lookup: CDR1 DFQATT, CDR2 SNEGSKA (reference sequence). The CDR3 consists of 11 residues. V was pared by 5 bases and J by 10 bases, with 14 bases between.